This paragraph reports one T cell receptor (beta chain). Its specificity is unknown. The sample belongs to a study of T cell responses to AZD1222 COVID-19 vaccine. Study-wide results and caveats: Among vaccine-associated CD4 TCRs, coverage spanned spike, with dominance at 160-218 and 743-854. Among the donors, most were white British and more were female, and clonal diversity was possibly underestimated. A reported finding is that nearly half of spike-specific TCRs target unmutated variant regions. The repertoires were collected only after the peak T cell response.

Germline CDR1 is SGDLS and CDR2 is YYNGEE. Trimming took off 2 bases at V and 12 bases at J, with 23 bases between the two ends. This CDR3 has 16 amino acids. Libraries were prepared by immunoSEQ multiplex PCR; TCRdb keeps only in-frame clonotypes and omits some of them. The sample yields around 140,000 clones, approximately 93% seen once. The TCR was taken from an adult who had recovered from COVID-19. The chain has TRBV9 and TRBJ2-2, with D possibly matching TRBD2 (6 bases). Sequencing used peripheral blood, obtained after recovery from COVID-19. As DNA, the CDR3 is TGTGCCAGCAGCGTCGGAACGGGACTTACTAACCCACAGCTGTTTTTT. As protein: CASSVGTGLTNPQLFF.